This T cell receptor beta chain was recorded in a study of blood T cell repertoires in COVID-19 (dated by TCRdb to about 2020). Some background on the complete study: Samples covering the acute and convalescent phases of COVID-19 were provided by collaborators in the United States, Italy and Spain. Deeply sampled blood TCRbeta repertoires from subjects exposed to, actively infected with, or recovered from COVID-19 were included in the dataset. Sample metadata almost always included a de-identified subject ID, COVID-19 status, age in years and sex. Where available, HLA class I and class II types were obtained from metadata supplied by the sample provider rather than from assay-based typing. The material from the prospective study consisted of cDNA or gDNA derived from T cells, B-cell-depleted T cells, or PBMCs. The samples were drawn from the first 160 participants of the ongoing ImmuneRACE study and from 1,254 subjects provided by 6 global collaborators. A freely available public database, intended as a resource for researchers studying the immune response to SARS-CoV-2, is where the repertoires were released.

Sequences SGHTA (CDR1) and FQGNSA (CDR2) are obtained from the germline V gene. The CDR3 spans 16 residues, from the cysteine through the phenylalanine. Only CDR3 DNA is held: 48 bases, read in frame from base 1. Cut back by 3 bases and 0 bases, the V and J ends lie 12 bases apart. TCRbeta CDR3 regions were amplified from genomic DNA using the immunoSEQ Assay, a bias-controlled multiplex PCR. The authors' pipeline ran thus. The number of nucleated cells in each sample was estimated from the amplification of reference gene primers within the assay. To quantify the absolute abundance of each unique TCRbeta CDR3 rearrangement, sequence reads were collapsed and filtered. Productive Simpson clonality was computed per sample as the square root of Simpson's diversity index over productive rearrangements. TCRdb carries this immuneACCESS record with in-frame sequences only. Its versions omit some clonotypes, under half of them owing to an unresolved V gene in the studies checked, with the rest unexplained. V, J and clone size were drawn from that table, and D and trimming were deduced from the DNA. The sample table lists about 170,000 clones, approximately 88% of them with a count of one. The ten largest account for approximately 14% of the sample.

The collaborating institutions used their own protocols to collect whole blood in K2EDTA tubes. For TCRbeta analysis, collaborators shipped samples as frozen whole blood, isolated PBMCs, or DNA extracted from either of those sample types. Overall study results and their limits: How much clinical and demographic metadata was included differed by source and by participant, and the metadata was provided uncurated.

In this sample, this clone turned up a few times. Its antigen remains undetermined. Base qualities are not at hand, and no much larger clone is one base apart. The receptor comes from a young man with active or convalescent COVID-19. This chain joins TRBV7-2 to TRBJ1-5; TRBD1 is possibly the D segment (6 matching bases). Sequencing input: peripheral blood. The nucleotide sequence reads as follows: TGTGCCAGCAGCTTGCGGGGGGGGCTTAGCAATCAGCCCCAGCATTTT. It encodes CASSLRGGLSNQPQHF.